This T cell receptor beta chain was documented in a study of blood T cell repertoires in COVID-19. Study summary: COVID-19 samples from acute and convalescent phases originated in the United States, Italy and Spain. The cDNA or gDNA used as material had been derived from T cells, B-cell-depleted T cells, or PBMCs.

The ends were cut back, 5 bases at V and 8 bases at J, with 12 bases in the middle. This CDR3 region has 12 residues. Germline V gene sequence: CDR1 LNHDA, CDR2 SQIVND (reference sequence). Authors' methods: Amplification from reference gene primers served as the basis for estimated nucleated cell counts. Some clones are missing from TCRdb's copy, which holds only in-frame ones; the method was immunoSEQ multiplex PCR. D and trimming were read from the DNA, whereas the V and J calls and clone size are those reported in that table. The sample has roughly 200,000 clones, more than 80% seen once. It was during active infection that Seattle patients were enrolled and then longitudinally followed.

The chain links TRBV19 to TRBJ1-2; maybe TRBD1 (6 bases). Sample: peripheral blood. The sequence was collected from a woman of 80 years or more with COVID-19, enrolled during active disease. The CDR3 coding sequence is TGTGCCAGTAGTCAGGGGAGAGGGGGCTACACCTTC. Protein product: CASSQGRGGYTF.